The next 16 T cell receptor beta chains were all read from a single sample in a study of blood T cell repertoires in COVID-19. Data came from immunoSEQ multiplex PCR; TCRdb stores just in-frame clones and leaves some out. The sample shows a few hundred thousand clones, approximately 88% of them seen only once. The sequenced material came from PBMCs or T cells enriched from blood (not recorded which). The receptors here all came from a woman in her 40s with acute COVID-19.

The rearrangement links TRBV7-2 to TRBJ2-1, with 7 positions matching TRBD1. The V gene's germline CDR1 is SGHTA and CDR2 FQGNSA. CDR3 length equals 17 residues. Germline trimming cut 0 bases from V and 7 bases from J; bases unmatched to any gene: 12. The CDR3 protein is CASSLAPFPEGANEQFF. The CDR3 nucleotides read TGTGCCAGCAGCTTAGCGCCGTTCCCCGAGGGGGCGAATGAGCAGTTCTTC.

The rearrangement links TRBV27 to TRBJ1-2, with 8 nucleotides matching TRBD1. The trim removed 2 bases at V and 4 bases at J, leaving 6 bases unmatched. Germline CDR1 and CDR2: MNHEY and SMNVEV (reference sequence). The CDR3 loop spans 15 amino acids. The CDR3 here is CASSLVSGGSYGYTF. Written as DNA, the CDR3 is TGTGCCAGCAGTTTAGTTTCAGGGGGCAGCTATGGCTACACCTTC.

The rearrangement joins TRBV5-1 to TRBJ1-2; maybe TRBD1 (6 bases). The V gene lost 0 bases and the J gene lost 4 bases, with 10 bases spanning the gap. This CDR3 is 14 amino acids long. CDR1 SGHRS and CDR2 YFSETQ come from the germline V gene. CDR3 loop: CASSLDGGPYGYTF. CDR3 sequence (DNA): TGCGCCAGCAGCTTGGACGGGGGGCCCTATGGCTACACCTTC.

This rearrangement joins TRBV5-4 to TRBJ1-5; D gene uncertain. This CDR3 is 14 amino acids long. Germline loops: CDR1 SGHNT, CDR2 YYREEE (reference sequence). With 4 bases removed from V and 3 bases from J, the gap between germline ends came to 11 bases. The CDR3 here is CASSRGLDNQPQHF. The CDR3, as DNA: TGTGCCAGCAGCCGGGGTCTGGACAATCAGCCCCAGCATTTT. Full variable domain (outside the CDR3, taken from reference TRBV5-4 and TRBJ1-5): ETGVTQSPTHLIKTRGQQVTLRCSSQSGHNTVSWYQQALGQGPQFIFQYYREEENGRGNFPPRFSGLQFPNYSSELNVNALELDDSALYLCASSRGLDNQPQHFGDGTRLSIL.

The genes are TRBV7-2 and TRBJ1-1; D is unresolved. The CDR3 spans 18 residues. Germline lookup yields CDR1 SGHTA and CDR2 FQGNSA. Trimming cost V 6 bases and J 5 bases, with 28 bases left between them. The CDR3 nucleotides read TGTGCCAGCAGACCAACCGACTTACGGGGAGGGTGGCGGACTGAAGCTTTCTTT. Protein: CASRPTDLRGGWRTEAFF.

The chain employs TRBV27 and TRBJ1-5; perhaps TRBD1 as D (6 bases). V dropped 3 bases and J dropped 0 bases, with 18 bases sitting between them. Looked up from germline, CDR1 is MNHEY and CDR2 is SMNVEV (reference sequence). This CDR3 contains 18 residues. The CDR3 loop reads CASSFPQLRGYSNQPQHF. The CDR3 nucleotides read TGTGCCAGCAGTTTTCCCCAATTGAGGGGGTATAGCAATCAGCCCCAGCATTTT.

The chain links TRBV6-5 to TRBJ2-7; D gene ambiguous. The V end was cut by 6 bases, the J end by 2 bases, with 14 bases between. CDR3 length: 14 residues. Germline V lookup: CDR1 MNHEY, CDR2 SVGAGI. CDR3 sequence reads: CASSYVLEAYEQYF. The CDR3 DNA reads TGTGCCAGCAGCTACGTCCTCGAGGCCTACGAGCAGTACTTC.

This clone was recorded only once. V usage is TRBV27 and J usage is TRBJ2-5, with D possibly matching TRBD1 (5 bases). In germline, CDR1 is MNHEY, CDR2 SMNVEV (reference sequence). Trimming pared 8 bases from V and 2 bases from J, leaving 12 bases between. The CDR3 covers 13 residues. The CDR3 protein is CASQLGQQETQYF. In DNA form, the CDR3 reads TGTGCCAGCCAGTTGGGGCAGCAAGAGACCCAGTACTTC.

V is TRBV3-1 (or the pseudogene TRBV3-2) and J is TRBJ2-6; the match to TRBD1 covers 7 bases. Germline V gene sequence: CDR1 LGHDT, CDR2 YNNKEL (reference sequence). The CDR3 runs 17 residues. J was trimmed by 1 base and V by 1 base; bases with no gene match: 4. The DNA of the CDR3 is TGTGCCAGCAGCCAAGCTCGGACAGGTTCTGGGGCCAACGTCCTGACTTTC. This gives the protein CASSQARTGSGANVLTF.

This clone showed up just once. This chain links TRBV5-1 with TRBJ2-3; TRBD2 aligns across 8 bases. Germline assignment: CDR1 SGHRS and CDR2 YFSETQ. The V segment lost 2 bases and the J segment 0 bases; nucleotides outside the gene matches: 5. The CDR3 length is 16 residues. The CDR3 loop is CASSFASGLSTDTQYF. The CDR3 DNA reads TGCGCCAGCAGCTTCGCTAGCGGGCTTAGCACAGATACGCAGTATTTT.

The J gene is TRBJ1-1, the V gene TRBV6-5; D uncertain. The CDR3 extends over 12 amino acids. Between the trimmed V and J ends, which lost 6 bases and 10 bases, there was a span of 15 bases. The germline CDR1 and CDR2 sequences are MNHEY and SVGAGI. The DNA for the CDR3 is TGTGCCAGCAGCCATGGGCCGGCCGGAGCTTTCTTT. Encoded protein: CASSHGPAGAFF.

The rearrangement joins TRBV28 to TRBJ2-1; 8 positions match TRBD2. This CDR3 has 15 residues. The germline V gene encodes CDR1 MDHEN and CDR2 SYDVKM. V lost 4 bases and J lost 8; bases outside the gene matches: 10. CDR3: CASSSPGLVSDEQFF. The CDR3 coding sequence is TGTGCCAGCAGTTCGCCGGGACTAGTGTCGGATGAGCAGTTCTTC.

The chain carries TRBV7-9 and TRBJ1-1; D not resolved. The V end lost 7 bases, the J end lost 1 base, and 19 bases lay between the germline ends. CDR3 length: 16 residues. Germline-derived CDR1 and CDR2 are SEHNR and FQNEAQ (reference sequence). In DNA, the CDR3 is TGTGCCAGCACGGGCATGGGAGGAACGGCGAACACTGAAGCTTTCTTT. It yields the protein CASTGMGGTANTEAFF.

This clone is a singleton in its sample. The V and J genes are TRBV10-2 and TRBJ2-1, with 9 positions matching TRBD2. The CDR3 totals 14 residues. Germline V gene data show CDR1 as WSHSY and CDR2 as SAAADI. With V trimmed by 4 bases and J by 7 bases, 5 bases remained unmatched. The CDR3 sequence: CASSVAGGGNEQFF. The CDR3 region has the DNA TGCGCCAGCAGTGTGGCGGGAGGGGGTAATGAGCAGTTCTTC.

The chain recombines TRBV27 with TRBJ2-1, with 8 bases fitting TRBD2. The trim removed 7 bases at V and 8 bases at J, leaving 10 bases unmatched. Germline loops: CDR1 MNHEY, CDR2 SMNVEV (reference sequence). The CDR3 runs 14 residues. Written as DNA, the CDR3 is TGTGCCAGCACCCGAGCCGGGGGGGGATATGAGCAGTTCTTC. Residues: CASTRAGGGYEQFF.

This chain connects TRBV5-8 to TRBJ1-4; D is possibly TRBD1 (5 bases). The CDR3 covers 13 residues. V lost 1 base and J 8 bases, leaving 9 bases between the germline ends. CDR1 is SGHTS, CDR2 YDEGEE, per germline. CDR3 region: CASSLIKGEKLFF. In DNA, the CDR3 is TGTGCCAGCAGCTTGATTAAGGGGGAAAAACTGTTTTTT.